Listed here are 25 T cell receptor beta chains from one sample, sequenced in a study of shared clonotypes between healthy human individuals. TCRdb's copy holds only in-frame clones and misses some; the assay was immunoSEQ multiplex PCR. The sample includes some 350,000 clones, about 74% of them seen just once. The sample comprised memory CD4+ T cells sorted from blood. Subset defined: CD45RA-negative fraction. Receptor source: a man aged 30 to 39 in good health.

This clone is a singleton in its sample. The rearrangement joins TRBV19 to TRBJ2-5; TRBD2 agrees at 10 bases. The germline gives CDR1 LNHDA, CDR2 SQIVND (reference sequence). Trimming removed 6 bases from V and 7 bases from J; junction bases left unmatched: 8. The CDR3 extends over 14 amino acids. The CDR3 sequence: CASRLAGFEGTQYF. Here the CDR3 DNA reads TGTGCCAGTAGACTAGCGGGATTTGAGGGGACCCAGTACTTC.

The chain has TRBV10-2 and TRBJ2-1; the D is unclear. The CDR3 loop spans 12 amino acids. Germline CDR1 WSHSY, CDR2 SAAADI. V shed 5 bases and J shed 9 bases, with 11 bases lying between them. The DNA for the CDR3 is TGCGCCAGCAGTCAAACTATCAGTGAGCAGTTCTTC. Its protein is CASSQTISEQFF.

The rearrangement uses TRBV27 and TRBJ2-1; D is perhaps TRBD1 or TRBD2 (5 bases each). In germline, CDR1 is MNHEY, CDR2 SMNVEV (reference sequence). CDR3 length: 12 residues. V was pared by 6 bases and J by 10 bases, with 13 bases between. This CDR3 is CASRMGDREQFF. For the CDR3, the DNA is TGTGCCAGCAGAATGGGGGATAGGGAGCAGTTCTTC.

Remarks on this clone: This same CDR3 is encoded by further DNA sequences in the sample. This chain uses TRBV19 with TRBJ1-5; tentative D call: TRBD1 (6 bases). CDR1 and CDR2 from the germline V gene are LNHDA and SQIVND (reference sequence). The CDR3 sequence is 13 residues long. The V gene lost 6 bases and the J gene lost 6 bases, with 12 bases spanning the gap. Written as DNA, the CDR3 is TGTGCCAGTAGCCTACAGGGAGGTCAGCCCCAGCATTTT. Residues: CASSLQGGQPQHF.

Ten or more counts support this clone. The V and J genes are TRBV21-1 and TRBJ1-5; the DNA was not used to check the table's D call, TRBD1. TRBV21-1 is recorded as a pseudogene. The CDR3 is 16 residues long. CDR3 region: CASSRGAGTGVQPQHF. In DNA form, the CDR3 reads TGTGCCAGCAGCAGGGGAGCTGGGACAGGGGTTCAGCCCCAGCATTTT.

This clone was seen a single time. CDR3 sequence reads: CASQYRGKEYGYTF. The CDR3 coding sequence is TGTGCCAGCCAATACAGGGGGAAAGAGTATGGCTACACCTTC. The J gene is TRBJ1-2, the V gene TRBV2; the match to TRBD1 covers 8 bases. CDR1 and CDR2 from the germline V gene are SNHLY and FYNNEI. The CDR3 contains 14 residues. V shed 8 bases and J 5 bases; nucleotides not matched to a gene: 10.

The sample holds one count of this clone. The gene calls are TRBV7-9 and TRBJ2-3, with D maybe TRBD2 (6 bases). This CDR3 is built from 14 residues. Per germline, CDR1 SEHNR and CDR2 FQNEAQ (reference sequence). The V gene lost 4 bases and the J gene lost 1 base, with 9 bases spanning the gap. The CDR3 DNA sequence: TGTGCCAGCAGCTCTGAGCGGGGCACAGATACGCAGTATTTT. Protein product: CASSSERGTDTQYF. Complete variable domain (other parts from reference TRBV7-9 and TRBJ2-3): DTGVSQNPRHKITKRGQNVTFRCDPISEHNRLYWYRQTLGQGPEFLTYFQNEAQLEKSRLLSDRFSAERPKGSFSTLEIQRTEQGDSAMYLCASSSERGTDTQYFGPGTRLTVL.

The chain links TRBV7-8 to TRBJ2-2; D not certain. Between the trimmed V and J ends, which lost 5 bases and 6 bases, there was a span of 10 bases. In germline, CDR1 is SGHVS, CDR2 FQNEAQ. The CDR3 is 13 amino acids. In DNA, the CDR3 is TGTGCCAGCAGCCACGCTAGGTCCGGGGAGCTGTTTTTT. Protein product: CASSHARSGELFF.

V is TRBV5-1 and J is TRBJ2-2; maybe TRBD2 (6 bases). The CDR3 has 14 amino acids. Trimming removed 1 base at V and 9 bases at J, with 13 bases between. Germline CDR1 is SGHRS and CDR2 is YFSETQ. CDR3 nucleotide sequence: TGCGCCAGCAGCTTGTGGGCCGGGAGCTGGGAGCTGTTTTTT. Encoded protein: CASSLWAGSWELFF. The full variable domain, with the rest looked up from reference TRBV5-1 and TRBJ2-2, is KAGVTQTPRYLIKTRGQQVTLSCSPISGHRSVSWYQQTPGQGLQFLFEYFSETQRNKGNFPGRFSGRQFSNSRSEMNVSTLELGDSALYLCASSLWAGSWELFFGEGSRLTVL.

The chain couples TRBV19 to TRBJ2-1, with 9 nucleotides matching TRBD2. V was clipped by 0 bases and J by 0 bases; unmatched bases: 9. CDR1 is LNHDA and CDR2 is SQIVND in the germline V gene (reference sequence). The CDR3 sequence is 19 residues long. The CDR3 nucleotides read TGTGCCAGTAGTATAGATAGGGGGGATAGCGGGAGCTCCTACAATGAGCAGTTCTTC. This translates into CASSIDRGDSGSSYNEQFF.

This clone came up a few times. This sequence joins TRBV2 and TRBJ1-1, with D possibly being TRBD1 (5 bases). This CDR3 is built from 15 residues. Germline V CDR1 and CDR2: SNHLY, FYNNEI. Trimming cost V 8 bases and J 5 bases, with 21 bases left between them. The DNA for the CDR3 is TGTGCCAGCGGGAAAGGAAACTCGGGGGGGACTGAAGCTTTCTTT. It yields the protein CASGKGNSGGTEAFF. Based on the CDR3 plus reference TRBV2 and TRBJ1-1, the full variable domain is EPEVTQTPSHQVTQMGQEVILRCVPISNHLYFYWYRQILGQKVEFLVSFYNNEISEKSEIFDDQFSVERPDGSNFTLKIRSTKLEDSAMYFCASGKGNSGGTEAFFGQGTRLTVV.

The rearrangement joins TRBV6-1 to TRBJ2-1; possible D gene TRBD1, 6 bases. V lost 6 bases and J lost 4, with 19 bases in between. The V gene's germline CDR1 is MNHNS and CDR2 SASEGT. This CDR3 comprises 16 residues. CDR3 in amino acids: CASREHATGRYNEQFF. The CDR3 DNA reads TGTGCCAGCAGAGAACACGCTACAGGGCGGTACAATGAGCAGTTCTTC.

This clone has just one count. V and J are TRBV30 and TRBJ2-1, with 11 bases that match TRBD2. The CDR3 sequence is 15 residues long. Germline lookup yields CDR1 GTSNPN and CDR2 SVGIG (reference sequence). Unmatched junction bases numbered 13, after V lost 5 bases and J lost 10 bases. This CDR3 reads CAWDSGLAGGNEQFF. The CDR3 coding sequence is TGTGCCTGGGATTCCGGGCTAGCGGGAGGTAACGAGCAGTTCTTC.

V gene TRBV10-3 combines with J gene TRBJ2-7; a weak D match, TRBD1 (5 bases). The CDR3 totals 15 residues. Germline V gene lookup returns CDR1 ENHRY and CDR2 SYGVKD. The germline V and J ends were trimmed by 3 bases and 2 bases, with 14 bases remaining between them. The CDR3 nucleotides are TGTGCCATCAGTGAACCTAGTATCAGGGCCTACGAGCAGTACTTC. It codes for CAISEPSIRAYEQYF.

With respect to this clone: Other DNA sequences in this sample translate to the same CDR3. The V call is TRBV5-1, the J call TRBJ2-3; no definite D call. Germline lookup yields CDR1 SGHRS and CDR2 YFSETQ. The V gene lost 2 bases and the J gene lost 0 bases, with 4 bases spanning the gap. This CDR3 region has 13 residues. CDR3: CASSLGSTDTQYF. The CDR3 DNA follows: TGCGCCAGCAGCTTAGGTAGCACAGATACGCAGTATTTT. The whole variable domain, remainder taken from reference TRBV5-1 and TRBJ2-3, is KAGVTQTPRYLIKTRGQQVTLSCSPISGHRSVSWYQQTPGQGLQFLFEYFSETQRNKGNFPGRFSGRQFSNSRSEMNVSTLELGDSALYLCASSLGSTDTQYFGPGTRLTVL.

This clone was seen more than once but under ten times. The genes are TRBV10-3 and TRBJ2-6, with 10 bases fitting TRBD1. The CDR3 runs to 18 residues. V lost 10 bases, J lost 2 bases, and 14 bases stayed unmatched. CDR1 is ENHRY and CDR2 is SYGVKD in the germline V gene. CDR3 sequence (DNA): TGTGCCAGCCTTCCGACAGGGGGCGCAATGGCTGGGGCCAACGTCCTGACTTTC. Residues: CASLPTGGAMAGANVLTF.

This clone occurred a few times. This sequence joins TRBV4-3 and TRBJ2-3, with D possibly matching TRBD2 (5 bases). Trimming pared 0 bases from V and 6 bases from J, leaving 16 bases between. CDR1 LGHNA and CDR2 YSLEER come from the germline V gene. The CDR3 length is 16 residues. The CDR3 nucleotides read TGCGCCAGCAGCCAAGATCCCCTATCGACGGGGGATACGCAGTATTTT. Amino acids: CASSQDPLSTGDTQYF.

The chain combines TRBV9 with TRBJ2-3; D is unclear. Trimming left V 0 bases short and J 1 base short, with 6 bases between. The CDR3 has 14 amino acids. Germline lookup yields CDR1 SGDLS and CDR2 YYNGEE. The CDR3 DNA reads as TGTGCCAGCAGCGTAGTTCCACGCACAGATACGCAGTATTTT. It encodes CASSVVPRTDTQYF.

The chain couples TRBV29-1 to TRBJ1-1; D not resolved. The V end was cut by 5 bases, the J end by 11 bases, with 12 bases between. The CDR3 sequence is 10 residues long. CDR1 and CDR2 from the germline V gene are SQVTM and ANQGSEA. In DNA, the CDR3 is TGCAGCGTTCTGGGTCTGAAGGCTTTCTTT. Its protein is CSVLGLKAFF.

The chain links TRBV28 to TRBJ1-2, with D possibly TRBD1 on 5 matching bases. This CDR3 has 12 amino acids. V lost 5 bases and J 7 bases, leaving 11 bases between the germline ends. Germline CDR1 is MDHEN and CDR2 is SYDVKM. The CDR3 reads CASSPLGGGYTF. The CDR3 coding sequence is TGTGCCAGCAGTCCGCTGGGGGGTGGCTACACCTTC.

This clone was seen once. The V and J genes are TRBV29-1 and TRBJ2-5; D possibly uses TRBD1 or TRBD2 (5 bases each). The CDR3 is 14 residues long. Trimming pared 6 bases from V and 3 bases from J, leaving 17 bases between. Germline CDR1 SQVTM, CDR2 ANQGSEA. CDR3 nucleotides: TGCAGCGTGCAGGGAGTTAAGGGTAAAGAGACCCAGTACTTC. Its translation: CSVQGVKGKETQYF.

The chain carries TRBV19 and TRBJ1-3; unclear D gene. Between the trimmed V and J ends, which lost 8 bases and 0 bases, there was a span of 14 bases. The CDR3 totals 15 residues. The V gene's germline CDR1 is LNHDA and CDR2 SQIVND (reference sequence). This chain's CDR3 is CASGNGPSSGNTIYF. For the CDR3, the DNA is TGTGCCAGTGGAAATGGACCCAGCTCTGGAAACACCATATATTTT.

The sample holds many counts of this clone. The V gene is TRBV7-8, the J gene TRBJ2-1, with TRBD2 as a possible D gene (6 bases). V lost 5 bases, J lost 4 bases, and 18 bases lay in between. CDR1 is SGHVS, CDR2 FQNEAQ, per germline. CDR3 length equals 16 residues. CDR3 sequence (DNA): TGTGCCAGCAGCCCTGCGTTGGGACTGCCATACAATGAGCAGTTCTTC. Translating it yields CASSPALGLPYNEQFF.

The chain combines TRBV5-1 with TRBJ1-2, with D unclear. The V end was cut by 2 bases, the J end by 3 bases, with 17 bases between. This CDR3 contains 16 residues. Germline CDR1 is SGHRS and CDR2 is YFSETQ. The CDR3 sequence is CASSLLWPVRDYGYTF. CDR3 DNA sequence: TGCGCCAGCAGCTTACTTTGGCCAGTCCGGGACTATGGCTACACCTTC.

The chain is built from TRBV7-2 and TRBJ2-1, with unresolved D. Germline V CDR1 and CDR2: SGHTA, FQGNSA. Trimming stripped 2 bases from V and 6 bases from J, with 11 bases between. The CDR3 sequence is 14 residues long. In DNA, the CDR3 is TGTGCCAGCAGCTTATACGAGGCCTTCAATGAGCAGTTCTTC. As protein: CASSLYEAFNEQFF. Supplemented by reference TRBV7-2 and TRBJ2-1, the full variable domain reads GAGVSQSPSNKVTEKGKDVELRCDPISGHTALYWYRQSLGQGLEFLIYFQGNSAPDKSGLPSDRFSAERTGGSVSTLTIQRTQQEDSAVYLCASSLYEAFNEQFFGPGTRLTVL.